This T cell receptor (beta chain) is drawn from a study of early T cells in non-severe SARS-CoV-2 infection. The overall study: Sequenced bulk RNA came from whole blood that was unsorted, and chains were unpaired.

This clonotype was detected many times. Individual cDNA molecules received unique molecular identifiers. Using its own MiXCR run on the 5' RACE reads, TCRdb lists one record per CDR3 protein. The sample records 60,000 or so distinct CDR3 sequences, approximately 9% being singletons. V shed 0 bases and J shed 5 bases, with 13 bases lying between them. Germline V lookup: CDR1 MDHEN, CDR2 SYDVKM. This CDR3 is built from 16 residues. This rearrangement joins TRBV28 to TRBJ2-2; D possibly corresponds to TRBD1 (7 bases). This clonotype was sampled from an adult who was a healthcare worker with PCR-confirmed SARS-CoV-2 infection or an uninfected control (not recorded which). Sample: whole blood. The CDR3 DNA reads TGTGCCAGCAGTTTATGGATTTCAGGGGGGACCGGGGAGCTGTTTTTT. Translation: CASSLWISGGTGELFF.